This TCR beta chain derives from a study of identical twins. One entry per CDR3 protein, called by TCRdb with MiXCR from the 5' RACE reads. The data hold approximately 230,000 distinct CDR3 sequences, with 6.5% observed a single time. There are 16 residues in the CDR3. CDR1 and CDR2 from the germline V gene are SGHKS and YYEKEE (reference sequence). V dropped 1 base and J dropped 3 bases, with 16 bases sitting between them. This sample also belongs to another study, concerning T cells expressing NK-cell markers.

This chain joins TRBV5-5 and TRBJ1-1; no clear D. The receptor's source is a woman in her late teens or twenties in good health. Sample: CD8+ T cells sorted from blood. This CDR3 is CASSLYPGDPDTEAFF. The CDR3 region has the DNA TGTGCCAGCAGCTTGTATCCAGGCGACCCAGACACTGAAGCTTTCTTT.